The rows below give T cell receptor beta chains drawn from one sample of a study of radiotherapy plus CTLA-4 blockade in lung cancer. Assay: immunoSEQ multiplex PCR; the TCRdb copy retains only in-frame clones and omits some. The sample lists over 80,000 clones; 75% to 90% were seen once. This specimen consisted of peripheral blood, obtained from a patient treated with radiotherapy plus ipilimumab. All receptors derive from a human donor with non-small cell lung cancer who had stable disease on radiotherapy plus ipilimumab. Both conserved end residues are part of each CDR3. A D gene is named only where the DNA matches it firmly. The size field is filled for only some rows; it gives once, few, many or a size class.

clone_size	d_call	j_call	v_call	cdr3_nt	cdr3_aa
-	-	TRBJ2-7	TRBV28	TGTGCCAGCAGTTCCTGGCCGAAACTTCCCTACGAGCAGTACTTC	CASSSWPKLPYEQYF
-	-	TRBJ1-1	TRBV18	TGTGCCAGCTCACCTCCAGGGGTGAACACTGAAGCTTTCTTT	CASSPPGVNTEAFF
once	TRBD1	TRBJ2-7	TRBV28	TGTGCCAGCCTGACAGGGGGCGGAAGCTACGAGCAGTACTTC	CASLTGGGSYEQYF
once	-	TRBJ1-1	TRBV9	TGTGCCAGCAGTTTTTTCCAGGGCAAGGACACTGAAGCTTTCTTT	CASSFFQGKDTEAFF
-	-	TRBJ1-5	TRBV30	TGTGCCTGGAAAGAGGGGAATCAGCCCCAGCATTTT	CAWKEGNQPQHF
few	-	TRBJ2-5	TRBV11-2	TGTGCCAGCAGCTTAGAACAGCCTCAAGAGACCCAGTACTTC	CASSLEQPQETQYF
-	TRBD1	TRBJ2-3	TRBV27	TGTGCCAGCAGTCTACAGGGGATAAGCACAGATACGCAGTATTTT	CASSLQGISTDTQYF
-	-	TRBJ2-7	TRBV7-2	TGTGCCAGCAGCCGGGCAGGGGGGCCCAGCTCCTACGAGCAGTACTTC	CASSRAGGPSSYEQYF
-	-	TRBJ1-1	TRBV5-1	TGCGCCAGCAGCTTGGGGCAGGGTCCTACTGAAGCTTTCTTT	CASSLGQGPTEAFF
few	-	TRBJ1-5	TRBV4-1	TGCGCCAGCAGCCAGCTCGAGACCCGGGATCGGGGGGCTCAGCCCCAGCATTTT	CASSQLETRDRGAQPQHF
few	-	TRBJ2-2	TRBV19	TGTGCCAGTAGACGACCAGGGGAGGGCACCGGGGAGCTGTTTTTT	CASRRPGEGTGELFF
-	-	TRBJ1-6	TRBV5-1	TGCGCCAGCAGCTTGGCCCAGGGAGGAGGTTATAATTCACCCCTCCACTTT	CASSLAQGGGYNSPLHF
-	-	TRBJ2-1	TRBV28	TGTGCCAGCAGTTATTTGGGTCCTAATGAGCAGTTCTTC	CASSYLGPNEQFF
-	TRBD2	TRBJ2-4	TRBV19	TGTGCCAGAGGTCCGGGGGAGGGTCTAGAGTACTTC	CARGPGEGLEYF
-	-	TRBJ1-3	TRBV27	TGTGCCAGCAGTGGGGGGGGCGCAGGAAACACCATATATTTT	CASSGGGAGNTIYF
once	-	TRBJ2-7	TRBV11-2	TGTGCCAGCAGCGGAAAGCAAGTTAGCTCCTACGAGCAGTACTTC	CASSGKQVSSYEQYF
-	-	TRBJ2-5	TRBV5-8	TGTGCCAGCAGCTTGGACCGAGAGACCCAGTACTTC	CASSLDRETQYF
-	-	TRBJ2-7	TRBV6-1	TGTGCCAGCAGTGCTCTTTCCGGGACCATATCCTACGAGCAGTACTTC	CASSALSGTISYEQYF
few	TRBD1	TRBJ1-4	TRBV16	TGTGCCAGCAGCCAAAGGCGACAGGGCGGTGAAAAACTGTTTTTT	CASSQRRQGGEKLFF
-	TRBD1	TRBJ1-1	TRBV6-1	TGTGCCAGCACTGGGACAGTCGCAGGGGAAGCTTTCTTT	CASTGTVAGEAFF